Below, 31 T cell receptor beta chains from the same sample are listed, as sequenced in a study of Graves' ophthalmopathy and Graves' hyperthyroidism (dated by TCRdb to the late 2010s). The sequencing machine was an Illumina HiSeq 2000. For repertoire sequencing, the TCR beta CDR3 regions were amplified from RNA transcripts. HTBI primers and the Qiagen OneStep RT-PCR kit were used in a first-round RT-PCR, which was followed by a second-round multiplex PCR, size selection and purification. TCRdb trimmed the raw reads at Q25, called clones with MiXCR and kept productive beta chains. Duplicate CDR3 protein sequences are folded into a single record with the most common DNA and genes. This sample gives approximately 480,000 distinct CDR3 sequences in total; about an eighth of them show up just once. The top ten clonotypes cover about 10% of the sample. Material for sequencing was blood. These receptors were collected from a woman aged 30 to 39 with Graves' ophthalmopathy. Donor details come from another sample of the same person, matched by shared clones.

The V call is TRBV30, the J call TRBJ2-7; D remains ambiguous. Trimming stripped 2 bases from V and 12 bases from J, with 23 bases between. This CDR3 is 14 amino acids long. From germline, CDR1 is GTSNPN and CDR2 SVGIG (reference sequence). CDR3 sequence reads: CAWSLDLDTESLYF. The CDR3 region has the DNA TGTGCCTGGAGTCTAGACCTCGACACCGAGAGCTTGTACTTC.

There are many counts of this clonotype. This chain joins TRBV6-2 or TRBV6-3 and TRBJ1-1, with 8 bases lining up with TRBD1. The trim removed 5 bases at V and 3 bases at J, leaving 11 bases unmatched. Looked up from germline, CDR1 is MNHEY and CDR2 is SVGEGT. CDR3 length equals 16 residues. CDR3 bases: TGTGCCAGCAGTGACAGGGGACGGCTCGGCGACACTGAAGCTTTCTTT. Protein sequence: CASSDRGRLGDTEAFF.

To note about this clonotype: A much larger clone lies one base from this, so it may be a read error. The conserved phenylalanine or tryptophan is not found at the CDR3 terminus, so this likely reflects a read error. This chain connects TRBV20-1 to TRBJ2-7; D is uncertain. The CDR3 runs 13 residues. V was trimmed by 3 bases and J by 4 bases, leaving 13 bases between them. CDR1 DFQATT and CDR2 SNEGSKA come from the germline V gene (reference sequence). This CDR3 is CSASWTVDYEQYL. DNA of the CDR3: TGCAGTGCTAGCTGGACGGTAGATTACGAGCAGTACCTC.

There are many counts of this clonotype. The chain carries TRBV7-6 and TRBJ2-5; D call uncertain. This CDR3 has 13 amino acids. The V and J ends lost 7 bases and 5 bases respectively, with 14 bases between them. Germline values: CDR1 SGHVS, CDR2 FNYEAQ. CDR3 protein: CASNEDPLETQYF. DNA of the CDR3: TGTGCCAGCAACGAAGACCCTCTCGAGACCCAGTACTTC.

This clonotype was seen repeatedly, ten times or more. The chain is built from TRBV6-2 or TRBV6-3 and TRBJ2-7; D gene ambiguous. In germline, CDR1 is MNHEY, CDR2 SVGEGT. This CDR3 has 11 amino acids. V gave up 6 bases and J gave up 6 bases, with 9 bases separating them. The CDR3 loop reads CASSPESEQYF. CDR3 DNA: TGTGCCAGCAGCCCTGAATCCGAGCAGTACTTC.

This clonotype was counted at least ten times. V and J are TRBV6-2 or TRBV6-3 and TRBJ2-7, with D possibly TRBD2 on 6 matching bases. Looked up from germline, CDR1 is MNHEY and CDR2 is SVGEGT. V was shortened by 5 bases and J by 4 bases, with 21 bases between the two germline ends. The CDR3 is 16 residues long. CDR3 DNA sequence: TGTGCCAGCAGTCACCCGGGACGAGAGGCGGGGTACGAGCAGTACTTC. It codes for CASSHPGREAGYEQYF.

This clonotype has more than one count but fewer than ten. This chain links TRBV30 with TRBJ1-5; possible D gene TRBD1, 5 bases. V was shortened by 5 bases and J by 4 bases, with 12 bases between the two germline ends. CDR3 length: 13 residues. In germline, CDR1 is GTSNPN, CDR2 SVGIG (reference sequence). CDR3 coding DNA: TGTGCCTGGGGAATGGGACGGAATCAGCCCCAGCATTTT. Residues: CAWGMGRNQPQHF.

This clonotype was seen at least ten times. The CDR3 sequence is CASSRDGYNSPLHF. CDR3 DNA: TGTGCCAGCTCAAGGGACGGGTATAATTCACCCCTCCACTTT. The V and J genes are TRBV18 and TRBJ1-6; D possibly corresponds to TRBD1 (5 bases). CDR3 length: 14 amino acids. Trimming stripped 5 bases from V and 4 bases from J, with 9 bases between. In germline, CDR1 is KGHSH, CDR2 LQKENI.

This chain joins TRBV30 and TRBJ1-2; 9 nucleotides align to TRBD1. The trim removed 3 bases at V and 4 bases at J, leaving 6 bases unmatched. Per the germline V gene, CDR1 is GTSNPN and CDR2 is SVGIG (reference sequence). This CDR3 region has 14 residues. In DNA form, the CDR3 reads TGTGCCTGGAGCCAGGGACAGGGAACCTATGGCTACACCTTC. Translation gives CAWSQGQGTYGYTF.

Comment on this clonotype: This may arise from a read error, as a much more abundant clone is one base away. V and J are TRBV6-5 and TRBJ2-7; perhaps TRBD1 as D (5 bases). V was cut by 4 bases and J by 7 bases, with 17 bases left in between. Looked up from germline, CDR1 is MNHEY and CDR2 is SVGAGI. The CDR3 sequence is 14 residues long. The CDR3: CASSFVHRLREQYF. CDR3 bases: TGTGCCAGCAGTTTTGTTCACAGGCTCCGGGAGCAGTACTTC.

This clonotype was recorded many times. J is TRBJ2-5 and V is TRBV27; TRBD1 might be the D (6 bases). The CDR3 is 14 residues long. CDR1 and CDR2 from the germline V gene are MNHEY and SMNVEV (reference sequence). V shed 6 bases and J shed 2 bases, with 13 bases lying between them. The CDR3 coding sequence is TGTGCCAGCAGATCCTACAGGGTTCAAGAGACCCAGTACTTC. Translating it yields CASRSYRVQETQYF.

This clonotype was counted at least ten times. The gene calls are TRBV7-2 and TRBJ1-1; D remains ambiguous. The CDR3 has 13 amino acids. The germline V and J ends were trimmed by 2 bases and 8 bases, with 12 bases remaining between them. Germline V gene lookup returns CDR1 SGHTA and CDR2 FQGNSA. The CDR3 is CASSLTHTAEAFF. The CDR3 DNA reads TGTGCCAGCAGCTTAACACACACAGCAGAAGCTTTCTTT.

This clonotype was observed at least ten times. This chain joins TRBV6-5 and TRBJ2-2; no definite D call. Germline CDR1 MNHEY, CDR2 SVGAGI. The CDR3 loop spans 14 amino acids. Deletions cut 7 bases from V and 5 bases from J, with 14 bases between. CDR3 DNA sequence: TGTGCCAGCACGACGGAGACCTTTACCGGGGAGCTGTTTTTT. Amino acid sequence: CASTTETFTGELFF.

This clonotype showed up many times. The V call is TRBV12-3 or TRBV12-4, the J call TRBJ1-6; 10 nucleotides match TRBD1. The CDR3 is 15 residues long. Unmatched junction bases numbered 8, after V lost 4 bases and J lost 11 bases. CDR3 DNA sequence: TGTGCCAGCAGTTCCCGACAGGGGGCGCGAACACCCCTCCACTTT. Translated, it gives CASSSRQGARTPLHF.

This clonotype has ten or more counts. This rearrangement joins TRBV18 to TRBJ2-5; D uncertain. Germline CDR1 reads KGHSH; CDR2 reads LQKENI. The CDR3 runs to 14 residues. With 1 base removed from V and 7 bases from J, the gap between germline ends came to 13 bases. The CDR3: CASSPLDEVGTQYF. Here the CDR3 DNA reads TGTGCCAGCTCACCACTGGACGAAGTGGGGACCCAGTACTTC. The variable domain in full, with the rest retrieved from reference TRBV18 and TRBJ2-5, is NAGVMQNPRHLVRRRGQEARLRCSPMKGHSHVYWYRQLPEEGLKFMVYLQKENIIDESGMPKERFSAEFPKEGPSILRIQQVVRGDSAAYFCASSPLDEVGTQYFGPGTRLLVL.

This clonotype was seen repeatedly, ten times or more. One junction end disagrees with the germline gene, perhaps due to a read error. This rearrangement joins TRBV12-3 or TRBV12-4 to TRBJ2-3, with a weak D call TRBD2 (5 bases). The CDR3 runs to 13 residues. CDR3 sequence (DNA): TGTGCCAGCAGTTTCGGCACTAGAGGTGGGATGGATTTT. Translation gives CASSFGTRGGMDF.

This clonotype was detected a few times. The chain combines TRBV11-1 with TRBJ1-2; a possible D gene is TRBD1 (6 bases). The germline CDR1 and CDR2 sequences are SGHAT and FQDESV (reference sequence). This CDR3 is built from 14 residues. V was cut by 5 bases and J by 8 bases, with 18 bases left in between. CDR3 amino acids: CASSLSGGAGGYTF. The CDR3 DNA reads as TGTGCCAGCAGCCTGAGCGGGGGGGCCGGCGGCTACACCTTC.

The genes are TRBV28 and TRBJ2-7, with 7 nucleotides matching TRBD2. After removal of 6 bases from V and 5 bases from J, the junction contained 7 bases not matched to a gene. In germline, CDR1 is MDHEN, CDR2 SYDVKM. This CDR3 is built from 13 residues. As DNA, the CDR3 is TGTGCCAGCAGCACGAACGGGGGGAACGAGCAGTACTTC. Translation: CASSTNGGNEQYF.

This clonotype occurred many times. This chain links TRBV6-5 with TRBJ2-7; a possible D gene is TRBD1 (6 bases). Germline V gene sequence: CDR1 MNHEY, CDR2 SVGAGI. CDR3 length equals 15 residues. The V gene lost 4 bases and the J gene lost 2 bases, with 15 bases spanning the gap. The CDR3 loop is CASSSSSGAPYEQYF. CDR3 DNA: TGTGCCAGCAGTTCATCCTCAGGGGCGCCCTACGAGCAGTACTTC.

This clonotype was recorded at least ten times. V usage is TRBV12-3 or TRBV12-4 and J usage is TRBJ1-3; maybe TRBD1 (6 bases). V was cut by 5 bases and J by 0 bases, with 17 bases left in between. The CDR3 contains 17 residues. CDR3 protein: CASSPGQRIDSGNTIYF. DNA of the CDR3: TGTGCCAGCAGTCCCGGACAGAGGATCGACTCTGGAAACACCATATATTTT.

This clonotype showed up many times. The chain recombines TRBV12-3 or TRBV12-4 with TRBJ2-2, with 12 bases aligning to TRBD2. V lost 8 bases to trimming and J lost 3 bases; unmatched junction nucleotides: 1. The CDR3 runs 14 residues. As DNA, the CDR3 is TGTGCCAGCGGACTAGCGGGGTACACCGGGGAGCTGTTTTTT. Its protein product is CASGLAGYTGELFF.

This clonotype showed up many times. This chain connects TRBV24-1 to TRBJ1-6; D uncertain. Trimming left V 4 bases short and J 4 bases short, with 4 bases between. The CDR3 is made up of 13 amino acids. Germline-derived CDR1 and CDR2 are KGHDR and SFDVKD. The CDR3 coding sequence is TGTGCCACCAGTGAAGGGTATAATTCACCCCTCCACTTT. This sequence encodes CATSEGYNSPLHF.

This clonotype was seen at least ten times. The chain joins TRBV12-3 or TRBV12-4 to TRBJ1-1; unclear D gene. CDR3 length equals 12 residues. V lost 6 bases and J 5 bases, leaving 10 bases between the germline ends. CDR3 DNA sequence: TGTGCCAGCAGCCTAGGTTGGACTGAAGCTTTCTTT. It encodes CASSLGWTEAFF.

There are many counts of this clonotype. CDR3 region: CASSDSGGQPQHF. In nucleotides, the CDR3 is TGTGCCAGCAGTGACAGTGGGGGTCAGCCCCAGCATTTT. The chain is built from TRBV2 and TRBJ1-5, with D possibly TRBD1 on 5 matching bases. With 3 bases removed from V and 6 bases from J, the gap between germline ends came to 9 bases. Germline V gene data show CDR1 as SNHLY and CDR2 as FYNNEI. The CDR3 is 13 amino acids.

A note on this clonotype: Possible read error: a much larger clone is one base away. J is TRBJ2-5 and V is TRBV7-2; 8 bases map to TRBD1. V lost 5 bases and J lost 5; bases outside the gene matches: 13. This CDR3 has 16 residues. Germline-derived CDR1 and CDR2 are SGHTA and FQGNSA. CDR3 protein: CASSTEGDRYWETQYF. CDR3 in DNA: TGTGCCAGCAGCACGGAGGGGGACAGGTACTGGGAGACCCAGTACTTC.

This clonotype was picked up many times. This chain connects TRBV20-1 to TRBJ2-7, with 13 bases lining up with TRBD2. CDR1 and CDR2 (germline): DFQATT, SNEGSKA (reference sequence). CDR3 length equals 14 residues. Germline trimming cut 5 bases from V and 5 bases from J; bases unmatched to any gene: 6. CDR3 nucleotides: TGCAGTGCTTGGACTAGCGGGAGTAGCAACGAGCAGTACTTC. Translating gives CSAWTSGSSNEQYF.

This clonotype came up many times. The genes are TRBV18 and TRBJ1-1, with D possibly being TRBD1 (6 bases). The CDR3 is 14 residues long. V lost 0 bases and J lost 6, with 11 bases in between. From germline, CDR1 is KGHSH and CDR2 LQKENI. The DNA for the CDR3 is TGTGCCAGCTCACCACCGGCAGGGGTCCCTGAAGCTTTCTTT. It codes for CASSPPAGVPEAFF.

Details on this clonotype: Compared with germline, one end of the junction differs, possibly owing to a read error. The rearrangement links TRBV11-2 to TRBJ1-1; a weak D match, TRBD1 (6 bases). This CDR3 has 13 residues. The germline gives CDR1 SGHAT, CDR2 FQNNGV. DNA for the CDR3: TGTGCCAGCTCCCCAGGGGTATCAACTGAATCTTTCTTT. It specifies CASSPGVSTESFF.

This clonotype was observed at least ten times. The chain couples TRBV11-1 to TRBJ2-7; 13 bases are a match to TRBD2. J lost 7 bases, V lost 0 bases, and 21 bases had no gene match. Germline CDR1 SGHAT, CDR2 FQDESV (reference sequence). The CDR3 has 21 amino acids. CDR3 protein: CASSLALSGMVTSGRELEQYF. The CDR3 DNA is TGTGCCAGCAGCTTAGCGTTGTCAGGGATGGTTACTAGCGGGAGGGAGCTTGAGCAGTACTTC.

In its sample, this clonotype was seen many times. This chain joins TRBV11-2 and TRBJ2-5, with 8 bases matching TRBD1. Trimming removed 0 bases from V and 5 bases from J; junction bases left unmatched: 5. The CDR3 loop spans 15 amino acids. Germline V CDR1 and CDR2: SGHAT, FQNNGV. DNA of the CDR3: TGTGCCAGCAGCTTAGATCGTGGACAGGGCGAGACCCAGTACTTC. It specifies CASSLDRGQGETQYF. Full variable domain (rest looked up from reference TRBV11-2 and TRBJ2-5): EAGVAQSPRYKIIEKRQSVAFWCNPISGHATLYWYQQILGQGPKLLIQFQNNGVVDDSQLPKDRFSAERLKGVDSTLKIQPAKLEDSAVYLCASSLDRGQGETQYFGPGTRLLVL.

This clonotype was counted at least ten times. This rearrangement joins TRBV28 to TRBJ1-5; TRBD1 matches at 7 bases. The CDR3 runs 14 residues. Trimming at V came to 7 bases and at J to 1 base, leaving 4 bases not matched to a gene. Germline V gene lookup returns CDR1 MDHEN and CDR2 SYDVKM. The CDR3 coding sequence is TGTGCCAGCACCTCGGGACAGAGCAATCAGCCCCAGCATTTT. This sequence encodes CASTSGQSNQPQHF. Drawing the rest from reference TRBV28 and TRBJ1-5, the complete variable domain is DVKVTQSSRYLVKRTGEKVFLECVQDMDHENMFWYRQDPGLGLRLIYFSYDVKMKEKGDIPEGYSVSREKKERFSLILESASTNQTSMYLCASTSGQSNQPQHFGDGTRLSIL.